The 18 T cell receptor beta chains given below trace back to one sample, sequenced in a study of blood T cell repertoires in COVID-19. Sequenced by immunoSEQ multiplex PCR; TCRdb stores in-frame clones only, minus some. Of around 460,000 clones in the sample, about 90% were seen once. The sequenced sample consisted of peripheral blood. Receptors were obtained from a man aged 18 to 30 with COVID-19, enrolled during active disease.

This chain's CDR3 is CARRIAGVTYEQYF. CDR3 DNA sequence: TGTGCCAGAAGAATAGCGGGCGTTACCTACGAGCAGTACTTC. This chain links TRBV11-3 with TRBJ2-7; 7 nucleotides line up with TRBD2. The ends lost 9 bases at V and 2 bases at J; junction bases unmatched: 10. From germline, CDR1 is SGHNT and CDR2 YENEEA. The CDR3 totals 14 residues.

In its sample, this clone was seen a few times. V and J are TRBV5-4 and TRBJ2-4, with 8 bases aligning to TRBD2. This CDR3 contains 14 residues. Germline V gene lookup returns CDR1 SGHNT and CDR2 YYREEE (reference sequence). J was trimmed by 6 bases and V by 2 bases; bases with no gene match: 4. CDR3 coding DNA: TGTGCCAGCAGCTTCGGGGGGGAGGGAAACATTCAGTACTTC. Protein product: CASSFGGEGNIQYF.

The chain recombines TRBV6-5 with TRBJ2-7; 8 bases align to TRBD2. Looked up from germline, CDR1 is MNHEY and CDR2 is SVGAGI. The CDR3 contains 14 residues. Trimming at V came to 6 bases and at J to 7 bases, leaving 11 bases not matched to a gene. This chain's CDR3 is CASSPGLVLGEQYF. In DNA, the CDR3 is TGTGCCAGCAGCCCGGGACTAGTTCTTGGAGAGCAGTACTTC.

The rearrangement links TRBV27 to TRBJ1-2, with 8 bases that match TRBD1. The CDR3 loop spans 15 amino acids. The V segment lost 4 bases and the J segment 4 bases; nucleotides outside the gene matches: 8. Germline CDR1 and CDR2: MNHEY and SMNVEV (reference sequence). CDR3 in amino acids: CASSYNGRGLYGYTF. DNA of the CDR3: TGTGCCAGCAGTTATAATGGCAGGGGGCTCTATGGCTACACCTTC.

This sequence joins TRBV5-1 and TRBJ2-7, with 11 bases that match TRBD1. Germline V gives CDR1 SGHRS, CDR2 YFSETQ. The CDR3 sequence is 14 residues long. V was clipped by 4 bases and J by 6 bases; unmatched bases: 6. The DNA of the CDR3 is TGCGCCAGCAGCCCGGACAGGGGGCAGGGCGAGCAGTACTTC. Translation gives CASSPDRGQGEQYF.

This chain joins TRBV3-1 (or the pseudogene TRBV3-2) and TRBJ2-3; 11 bases align to TRBD2. The germline V gene has CDR1 LGHDT and CDR2 YNNKEL (reference sequence). The V gene end was trimmed by 4 bases and the J gene end by 3 bases; junction bases not matched to a gene: 9. The CDR3 consists of 17 residues. The CDR3 nucleotides are TGTGCCAGCAGCCCCTACCTTAGCGGGGGGGCGACAGATACGCAGTATTTT. Translated: CASSPYLSGGATDTQYF.

The CDR3 nucleotides are TGTGCCTGGACAGGAACAGTTCGCTCCTACAATGAGCAGTTCTTC. It specifies CAWTGTVRSYNEQFF. The chain has TRBV30 and TRBJ2-1; D gene uncertain. The CDR3 extends over 15 amino acids. Germline-derived CDR1 and CDR2 are GTSNPN and SVGIG (reference sequence). Trimming cost V 4 bases and J 0 bases, with 13 bases left between them. Full variable domain (rest looked up from reference TRBV30 and TRBJ2-1): SQTIHQWPATLVQPVGSPLSLECTVEGTSNPNLYWYRQAAGRGLQLLFYSVGIGQISSEVPQNLSASRPQDRQFILSSKKLLLSDSGFYLCAWTGTVRSYNEQFFGPGTRLTVL.

J is TRBJ2-5 and V is TRBV19; D remains unclear. Between the trimmed V and J ends, which lost 4 bases and 3 bases, there was a span of 3 bases. The CDR3 is 11 amino acids. The germline gives CDR1 LNHDA, CDR2 SQIVND (reference sequence). The CDR3 is CASSTKETQYF. The CDR3 DNA reads TGTGCCAGTAGTACAAAAGAGACCCAGTACTTC.

The chain is built from TRBV20-1 and TRBJ1-1, with no clear D. The germline CDR1 and CDR2 sequences are DFQATT and SNEGSKA (reference sequence). Between the trimmed V and J ends, which lost 5 bases and 1 base, there was a span of 5 bases. CDR3 length: 11 amino acids. CDR3 loop: CSAARNTEAFF. CDR3 sequence (DNA): TGCAGTGCTGCGCGGAACACTGAAGCTTTCTTT.

This clone was seen a single time. The J gene is TRBJ2-7, the V gene TRBV19; TRBD1 aligns across 12 bases. CDR3 length equals 15 residues. J was trimmed by 3 bases and V by 4 bases; bases with no gene match: 4. The V gene's germline CDR1 is LNHDA and CDR2 SQIVND (reference sequence). The CDR3 spells CASSNRDRGLYEQYF. The CDR3 region has the DNA TGTGCCAGTAGTAACCGGGACAGGGGGCTCTACGAGCAGTACTTC.

The table lists this clone with a count of one. The chain carries TRBV4-2 and TRBJ2-1; 12 nucleotides line up with TRBD2. V shed 5 bases and J 4 bases; nucleotides not matched to a gene: 3. The CDR3 length is 15 residues. CDR1 LGHNA and CDR2 YNFKEQ come from the germline V gene. The CDR3 nucleotides read TGTGCCAGCAGCACGCTAGCGGGGGGGTACAATGAGCAGTTCTTC. Encoded protein: CASSTLAGGYNEQFF.

In this sample, this clone turned up once. The rearrangement joins TRBV2 to TRBJ2-1; the match to TRBD2 covers 7 bases. Trimming at V came to 5 bases and at J to 8 bases, leaving 6 bases not matched to a gene. The CDR3 runs 13 residues. Germline lookup yields CDR1 SNHLY and CDR2 FYNNEI. The CDR3 DNA reads TGTGCCAGCAGTAGACTAGCTATTCATGAGCAGTTCTTC. Translation gives CASSRLAIHEQFF.

The V call is TRBV5-4, the J call TRBJ1-6; 8 positions agree with TRBD1. J gave up 6 bases and V 4 bases, and 6 bases lay outside the gene matches. CDR3 length: 15 amino acids. CDR1 SGHNT and CDR2 YYREEE come from the germline V gene (reference sequence). CDR3 sequence reads: CASSPRTGPNSPLHF. CDR3 coding DNA: TGTGCCAGCAGCCCCCGGACAGGGCCTAATTCACCCCTCCACTTT.

V usage is TRBV6-4 and J usage is TRBJ2-5; 10 nucleotides match TRBD2. Trimming cost V 6 bases and J 1 base; bases outside gene matches: 5. CDR3 length equals 15 residues. The V gene's germline CDR1 is MRHNA and CDR2 SNTAGT. For the CDR3, the DNA is TGTGCCAGCAGCCCTCTAGCGGGGGTCCAAGAGACCCAGTACTTC. This sequence encodes CASSPLAGVQETQYF.

The chain has TRBV11-3 and TRBJ2-5, with 8 bases matching TRBD1. V lost 5 bases to trimming and J lost 4 bases; unmatched junction nucleotides: 6. This CDR3 is built from 14 residues. Looked up from germline, CDR1 is SGHNT and CDR2 is YENEEA. The CDR3 DNA is TGTGCCAGCAGCCCCTCCAGGGGGCGAGAGACCCAGTACTTC. This codes for CASSPSRGRETQYF.

V and J are TRBV5-8 and TRBJ1-2; D not resolved. The V gene's germline CDR1 is SGHTS and CDR2 YDEGEE. This CDR3 spans 13 amino acids. The V gene lost 6 bases and the J gene lost 8 bases, with 17 bases spanning the gap. The CDR3 nucleotides are TGTGCCAGCACCCTGGGCCTAGGCGGGGGCTACACCTTC. Protein sequence: CASTLGLGGGYTF.

V gene TRBV15 combines with J gene TRBJ2-5; 8 nucleotides match TRBD1. The CDR3 runs 14 residues. Germline V gene lookup returns CDR1 LNHNV and CDR2 YYDKDF (reference sequence). The ends lost 1 base at V and 5 bases at J; junction bases unmatched: 3. The chain's CDR3 is CATSRARQGETQYF. The CDR3 DNA sequence: TGTGCCACCAGCAGAGCAAGACAGGGGGAGACCCAGTACTTC.

The rearrangement links TRBV5-1 to TRBJ1-1; 8 nucleotides match TRBD1. The CDR3 runs to 14 residues. Germline CDR1 and CDR2: SGHRS and YFSETQ. Trimming removed 6 bases from V and 1 base from J; junction bases left unmatched: 5. The CDR3 sequence: CASKTGTGNTEAFF. For the CDR3, the DNA is TGCGCCAGCAAGACTGGGACAGGGAACACTGAAGCTTTCTTT.